The 24 T cell receptor beta chains below come from one sample, sequenced in a study of blood T cell repertoires in COVID-19. Assay used: immunoSEQ multiplex PCR; TCRdb lists only in-frame clones, some missing. The sample carries 200,000 to 300,000 clones, approximately 86% recorded once. The specimen sequenced was PBMCs or T cells enriched from blood (not recorded which). The source of these receptors is a woman under 30 who had recovered from COVID-19.

The chain uses TRBV19 and TRBJ1-2; tentatively, D is TRBD1 (6 bases). The CDR3 is 15 amino acids. In germline, CDR1 is LNHDA, CDR2 SQIVND (reference sequence). The ends were cut back, 7 bases at V and 6 bases at J, with 21 bases in the middle. The chain's CDR3 is CASTFRDTFRDGYTF. Here the CDR3 DNA reads TGTGCCAGTACTTTTCGGGACACTTTCCGGGATGGCTACACCTTC.

The rearrangement joins TRBV2 to TRBJ2-1; TRBD2 aligns across 8 bases. The CDR3 contains 15 residues. Losses at the gene ends were 11 bases for V and 2 bases for J; bases not matched to a gene: 11. In germline, CDR1 is SNHLY, CDR2 FYNNEI. The CDR3 DNA reads as TGTGCCTTACGAATCGGGCGGGAGGCCTACAATGAGCAGTTCTTC. Its translation: CALRIGREAYNEQFF.

The chain links TRBV19 to TRBJ2-6, with 8 bases aligning to TRBD1. Germline CDR1 and CDR2: LNHDA and SQIVND (reference sequence). The CDR3 spans 18 residues. Unmatched junction bases numbered 9, after V lost 4 bases and J lost 1 base. CDR3 in DNA: TGTGCCAGTAGTAGGGGGACAGGATACCCTTCTGGGGCCAACGTCCTGACTTTC. The encoded protein is CASSRGTGYPSGANVLTF.

J is TRBJ2-5 and V is TRBV7-9, with 9 positions matching TRBD1. Germline-derived CDR1 and CDR2 are SEHNR and FQNEAQ (reference sequence). This CDR3 is built from 15 residues. V gave up 4 bases and J gave up 6 bases; unmatched junction bases: 9. CDR3 DNA sequence: TGTGCCAGCAGCTCCCTCGGGACAGGGATGAAGACCCAGTACTTC. Amino acids: CASSSLGTGMKTQYF.

This chain connects TRBV18 to TRBJ1-1; D is possibly TRBD1 (6 bases). Deletions cut 4 bases from V and 0 bases from J, with 9 bases between. Germline lookup yields CDR1 KGHSH and CDR2 LQKENI. CDR3 length equals 14 residues. In DNA, the CDR3 is TGTGCCAGCTCACGTACAGGGATGAACACTGAAGCTTTCTTT. This encodes CASSRTGMNTEAFF.

The V call is TRBV5-1, the J call TRBJ2-1; TRBD1 matches 9 bases. This CDR3 region has 15 residues. V was pared by 4 bases and J by 3 bases, with 5 bases of the junction left unmatched. Germline V gene sequence: CDR1 SGHRS, CDR2 YFSETQ. This chain's CDR3 is CASSPGQGVYNEQFF. The CDR3 region has the DNA TGCGCCAGCAGCCCGGGACAGGGCGTCTACAATGAGCAGTTCTTC.

The chain joins TRBV11-3 to TRBJ2-5, with D unresolved. The V end was cut by 5 bases, the J end by 4 bases, with 8 bases between. CDR3 length: 12 residues. Germline-derived CDR1 and CDR2 are SGHNT and YENEEA. The CDR3 sequence is CASSPNGETQYF. CDR3 in DNA: TGTGCCAGCAGCCCCAACGGAGAGACCCAGTACTTC.

V gene TRBV30 combines with J gene TRBJ2-3; D is unclear. Germline assignment: CDR1 GTSNPN and CDR2 SVGIG (reference sequence). V was trimmed by 3 bases and J by 3 bases, leaving 19 bases between them. The CDR3 consists of 16 residues. In nucleotides, the CDR3 is TGTGCCTGGAGCTCCCCGGCGACCGCCGGGACAGATACGCAGTATTTT. It encodes CAWSSPATAGTDTQYF.

A single count supports this clone. The gene calls are TRBV27 and TRBJ2-7, with 8 bases aligning to TRBD2. Germline V lookup: CDR1 MNHEY, CDR2 SMNVEV (reference sequence). The CDR3 is made up of 14 amino acids. Trimming removed 2 bases from V and 2 bases from J; junction bases left unmatched: 2. DNA of the CDR3: TGTGCCAGCAGTTTACGGGGGGGCCCCTACGAGCAGTACTTC. Protein product: CASSLRGGPYEQYF.

V usage is TRBV7-8 and J usage is TRBJ1-1; TRBD1 is a possible D gene (5 bases). The V gene's germline CDR1 is SGHVS and CDR2 FQNEAQ. The CDR3 sequence is 15 residues long. Trimming left V 5 bases short and J 5 bases short, with 18 bases between. This chain's CDR3 is CASSGATGRETEAFF. CDR3 sequence (DNA): TGTGCCAGCAGCGGCGCCACGGGACGGGAGACTGAAGCTTTCTTT. Variable domain in full (rest from reference TRBV7-8 and TRBJ1-1): GAGVSQSPRYKVAKRGQDVALRCDPISGHVSLFWYQQALGQGPEFLTYFQNEAQLDKSGLPSDRFFAERPEGSVSTLKIQRTQQEDSAVYLCASSGATGRETEAFFGQGTRLTVV.

The V call is TRBV5-4, the J call TRBJ2-1, with TRBD2 matching over 9 bases. Germline-derived CDR1 and CDR2 are SGHNT and YYREEE (reference sequence). This CDR3 region has 16 residues. The J segment lost 7 bases and the V segment lost 0 bases, leaving 8 bases of the junction unmatched. The CDR3 sequence: CASSLDLAGKRNEQFF. CDR3 DNA: TGTGCCAGCAGCTTGGATCTAGCGGGAAAGCGAAATGAGCAGTTCTTC.

J is TRBJ1-5 and V is TRBV6-5; no firm D call. This CDR3 comprises 13 residues. Trimming pared 7 bases from V and 4 bases from J, leaving 11 bases between. CDR1 is MNHEY, CDR2 SVGAGI, per germline. CDR3 sequence: CASTMVENQPQHF. CDR3 coding DNA: TGTGCCAGCACCATGGTCGAGAATCAGCCCCAGCATTTT.

This clone was recorded only once. The chain recombines TRBV5-3 with TRBJ1-5; possibly TRBD1 for D (6 bases). TRBV5-3 is recorded as an ORF, its role being uncertain. The CDR3 contains 17 residues. V lost 0 bases, J lost 7 bases, and 20 bases lay in between. The chain's CDR3 is CARSLARPQGPRQPQHF. The CDR3 nucleotides are TGTGCCAGAAGCTTGGCGCGTCCACAGGGCCCCAGGCAGCCCCAGCATTTT.

The chain is built from TRBV30 and TRBJ2-5; tentatively, D is TRBD1 (5 bases). Germline loops: CDR1 GTSNPN, CDR2 SVGIG (reference sequence). Trimming removed 2 bases from V and 10 bases from J, with 20 bases in between. The CDR3 spans 14 residues. The CDR3: CAWSWVGREVIQYF. The CDR3 DNA is TGTGCCTGGAGTTGGGTGGGGCGAGAGGTGATCCAGTACTTC.

The count of this clone is one. Compared with germline, one end of the junction differs, possibly owing to a read error. The V gene is TRBV7-9, the J gene TRBJ2-3, with D maybe TRBD2 (5 bases). The germline V gene encodes CDR1 SEHNR and CDR2 FQNEAQ (reference sequence). There are 13 residues in the CDR3. The CDR3 DNA sequence: TGTGCCAGCAGCGGCCCTAGCACCGATACGCAGTATTTT. Translation: CASSGPSTDTQYF. The full variable domain, with the rest looked up from reference TRBV7-9 and TRBJ2-3, is DTGVSQNPRHKITKRGQNVTFRCDPISEHNRLYWYRQTLGQGPEFLTYFQNEAQLEKSRLLSDRFSAERPKGSFSTLEIQRTEQGDSAMYLCASSGPSTDTQYFGPGTRLTVL.

The chain employs TRBV11-3 and TRBJ2-2; 12 bases align to TRBD2. The germline gives CDR1 SGHNT, CDR2 YENEEA. The CDR3 is 18 residues long. Trimming at V came to 2 bases and at J to 4 bases, leaving 8 bases not matched to a gene. CDR3 residues: CASSLRLAGAAGTGELFF. The CDR3, as DNA: TGTGCCAGCAGCTTACGACTAGCGGGAGCGGCGGGCACCGGGGAGCTGTTTTTT.

The J gene is TRBJ1-4, the V gene TRBV19; no firm D call. The CDR3 is 15 amino acids. V was trimmed by 3 bases and J by 5 bases, leaving 13 bases between them. Germline CDR1 and CDR2: LNHDA and SQIVND (reference sequence). DNA for the CDR3: TGTGCCAGTAGTATTGTTTCGGGGATGAATGAAAAACTGTTTTTT. Encoded protein: CASSIVSGMNEKLFF.

This chain uses TRBV27 with TRBJ1-1, with 10 bases matching TRBD1. V shed 7 bases and J 5 bases; nucleotides not matched to a gene: 7. The CDR3 extends over 14 amino acids. CDR1 is MNHEY and CDR2 is SMNVEV in the germline V gene (reference sequence). CDR3 in DNA: TGTGCCAGCACCGGGACAGGGGTTGGTACTGAAGCTTTCTTT. Translated, it gives CASTGTGVGTEAFF.

The chain employs TRBV3-1 (or the pseudogene TRBV3-2) and TRBJ2-5, with D tentatively TRBD2 (6 bases). Trimming pared 4 bases from V and 2 bases from J, leaving 14 bases between. Germline CDR1 and CDR2: LGHDT and YNNKEL (reference sequence). This CDR3 has 15 residues. CDR3 sequence reads: CASSRSSVEQETQYF. CDR3 DNA sequence: TGTGCCAGCAGCCGGTCTAGCGTAGAACAAGAGACCCAGTACTTC.

This sequence joins TRBV15 and TRBJ2-1; unclear D gene. Trimming cost V 0 bases and J 5 bases, with 11 bases left between them. The CDR3 sequence is 15 residues long. Germline V gene lookup returns CDR1 LNHNV and CDR2 YYDKDF (reference sequence). For the CDR3, the DNA is TGTGCCACCAGCAGAGAGGGTGGGCAGCACAATGAGCAGTTCTTC. Its protein product is CATSREGGQHNEQFF.

The gene calls are TRBV14 and TRBJ2-5, with TRBD1 identical over 7 bases. V lost 4 bases and J lost 5; bases outside the gene matches: 7. Germline V CDR1 and CDR2: SGHDN, FVKESK. This CDR3 is 14 amino acids long. The CDR3 reads CASSLLTGVETQYF. The CDR3 bases are TGTGCCAGCAGCCTGCTTACAGGGGTGGAGACCCAGTACTTC.

The chain couples TRBV7-6 to TRBJ2-2, with D tentatively TRBD2 (7 bases). Germline-derived CDR1 and CDR2 are SGHVS and FNYEAQ. The CDR3 is made up of 15 amino acids. Trimming removed 2 bases from V and 5 bases from J, with 12 bases in between. CDR3 sequence: CASSLWGGQTGELFF. CDR3 in DNA: TGTGCCAGCAGCTTATGGGGGGGCCAGACCGGGGAGCTGTTTTTT.

The chain recombines TRBV19 with TRBJ2-1; the match to TRBD2 covers 14 bases. V lost 6 bases to trimming and J lost 0 bases; unmatched junction nucleotides: 4. This CDR3 has 17 amino acids. The germline V gene has CDR1 LNHDA and CDR2 SQIVND (reference sequence). The CDR3 here is CASSPTSGGASYNEQFF. For the CDR3, the DNA is TGTGCCAGTAGCCCGACTAGCGGGGGGGCCTCCTACAATGAGCAGTTCTTC.

Note on this clone: Within the sample, other DNA sequences also encode this same CDR3. The chain recombines TRBV12-3 or TRBV12-4 with TRBJ1-1; TRBD1 might be the D (5 bases). This CDR3 comprises 13 residues. The V and J ends lost 5 bases and 1 base respectively, with 8 bases between them. This chain's CDR3 is CASSLTGNTEAFF. The CDR3 nucleotides are TGTGCCAGCAGTCTTACAGGGAACACTGAAGCTTTCTTT.